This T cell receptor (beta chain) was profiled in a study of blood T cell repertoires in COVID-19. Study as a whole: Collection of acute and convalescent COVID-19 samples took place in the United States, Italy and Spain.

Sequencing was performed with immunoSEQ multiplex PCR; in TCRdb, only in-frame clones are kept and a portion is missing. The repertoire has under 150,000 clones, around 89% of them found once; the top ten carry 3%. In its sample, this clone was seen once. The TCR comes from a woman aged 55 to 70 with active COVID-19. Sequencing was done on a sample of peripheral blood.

As DNA, the CDR3 is TGTGCCAGCAGTTTAGGTCAGGGAGGGTCTGGAAACACCATATATTTT. Translating it yields CASSLGQGGSGNTIYF. The gene calls are TRBV28 and TRBJ1-3; D perhaps matches TRBD1 (5 bases). CDR1 and CDR2 from the germline V gene are MDHEN and SYDVKM. Trimming took 2 bases from V and 1 from J, leaving 12 bases between them. This CDR3 has 16 amino acids.